This T cell receptor (beta chain) appears in the sequencing data of a study of blood T cell repertoires in COVID-19. Study-wide context: From T cells, B-cell-depleted T cells, or PBMCs came the material, which was cDNA or gDNA.

In this sample, this clone turned up a few times. This CDR3 region has 14 residues. Germline-derived CDR1 and CDR2 are SEHNR and FQNEAQ (reference sequence). Trimming shortened V by 5 bases and J by 2 bases, and 13 bases separated the two germline ends. Per the original methods: Nucleated cell number was recorded as an estimate derived from reference gene primer amplification. Some clones are missing from TCRdb's copy, which holds only in-frame ones; the method was immunoSEQ multiplex PCR. V and J calls and clone size are as listed in that table; D and trimming were resolved from the DNA. The data show 100,000 to 150,000 clones, with roughly 84% seen just once and around 4.2% held by the top ten. Participants were aged about 18 to 100 years from 20 to 30 US areas. Cohort 3 donors counted as recovered after two negative PCRs, clearance, or resolved symptoms.

This receptor was identified in a woman in her thirties who had recovered from COVID-19. Sequenced input: PBMCs or T cells enriched from blood (not recorded which). The chain has TRBV7-9 and TRBJ2-7; tentatively, D is TRBD1 (5 bases). CDR3 residues: CASSPRQRPYEQYF. The CDR3 bases are TGTGCCAGCAGCCCAAGACAGAGGCCCTACGAGCAGTACTTC.